This is a list of T cell receptor beta chains from one sample in a study of OX40 agonist ivuxolimab in advanced cancers. Sequencing was performed with immunoSEQ multiplex PCR; in TCRdb, only in-frame clones are kept and a portion is missing. The data show under 70,000 clones, roughly 85% seen once. The material was CD4+ or CD8+ T cells sorted from blood, obtained in a trial of the OX40 agonist ivuxolimab. The origin of the receptors is an adult with an advanced solid tumor such as melanoma, head and neck, liver or kidney cancer. Both conserved end residues are part of each CDR3. The D gene is left open where the match is weak. Size values are once, few and many counts, or a class for expanded clones, and some rows have none.

J gene: TRBJ1-4; clone size: .; D gene: TRBD1; CDR3 length: 15; V gene: TRBV11-3; CDR3 DNA: TGTGCCAGCAGCTTGAGGAGACAGGGGAATGAAAAACTGTTTTTT; CDR3 protein: CASSLRRQGNEKLFF
J gene: TRBJ1-3; clone size: .; D gene: .; CDR3 length: 16; V gene: TRBV5-3; CDR3 DNA: TGTGCCAGAAGCCCAGACAGCAAATTCTCTGGAAACACCATATATTTT; CDR3 protein: CARSPDSKFSGNTIYF
J gene: TRBJ1-2; clone size: .; D gene: .; CDR3 length: 12; V gene: TRBV30; CDR3 DNA: TGTGCCTGGGGGGACGAGCACTATGGCTACACCTTC; CDR3 protein: CAWGDEHYGYTF
J gene: TRBJ2-1; clone size: .; D gene: .; CDR3 length: 15; V gene: TRBV27; CDR3 DNA: TGTGCCAGCAGTTTAAATTTACTAGCTAATAGTGAGCAGTTCTTC; CDR3 protein: CASSLNLLANSEQFF
J gene: TRBJ2-5; clone size: .; D gene: TRBD2; CDR3 length: 16; V gene: TRBV7-9; CDR3 DNA: TGTGCCAGCAGCTTACCTCGACTAGCGGGAGAAGAGACCCAGTACTTC; CDR3 protein: CASSLPRLAGEETQYF
J gene: TRBJ2-1; clone size: .; D gene: .; CDR3 length: 12; V gene: TRBV2; CDR3 DNA: TGTGCCAGCAGTGAAGAGCGGCGGCCGCAGTTCTTC; CDR3 protein: CASSEERRPQFF
J gene: TRBJ2-1; clone size: .; D gene: TRBD2; CDR3 length: 15; V gene: TRBV4-1; CDR3 DNA: TGCGCCAGCAGCCAAGCGGGAGGGCGGGACAATGAGCAGTTCTTC; CDR3 protein: CASSQAGGRDNEQFF
J gene: TRBJ1-1; clone size: .; D gene: .; CDR3 length: 10; V gene: TRBV6-4; CDR3 DNA: TGTGCCAGCCAGGGGACAGAAGCTTTCTTT; CDR3 protein: CASQGTEAFF
J gene: TRBJ2-2; clone size: .; D gene: .; CDR3 length: 15; V gene: TRBV19; CDR3 DNA: TGTGCCAGTAGGACCTCGGTAACGAACACCGGGGAGCTGTTTTTT; CDR3 protein: CASRTSVTNTGELFF
J gene: TRBJ2-3; clone size: .; D gene: .; CDR3 length: 16; V gene: TRBV5-1; CDR3 DNA: TGCGCCAGCAGCACCACAGGGTCTCCTGGGGCAGATACGCAGTATTTT; CDR3 protein: CASSTTGSPGADTQYF
J gene: TRBJ2-3; clone size: .; D gene: TRBD2; CDR3 length: 16; V gene: TRBV5-8; CDR3 DNA: TGTGCCAGCAGCCTCCGACTAGCGGGTAACACAGATACGCAGTATTTT; CDR3 protein: CASSLRLAGNTDTQYF
J gene: TRBJ1-4; clone size: once; D gene: .; CDR3 length: 14; V gene: TRBV5-1; CDR3 DNA: TGCGCCAGCAGCTTGGAAGCAACTAATGAAAAACTGTTTTTT; CDR3 protein: CASSLEATNEKLFF
J gene: TRBJ2-7; clone size: .; D gene: TRBD1; CDR3 length: 13; V gene: TRBV27; CDR3 DNA: TGTGCCAGCAGCCGGGACAGGGGGTTTGAGCAGTACTTC; CDR3 protein: CASSRDRGFEQYF
J gene: TRBJ1-2; clone size: .; D gene: .; CDR3 length: 13; V gene: TRBV10-2; CDR3 DNA: TGCGCCAGCAGTGAGTCGAGAGGGTATGGCTACACCTTC; CDR3 protein: CASSESRGYGYTF
J gene: TRBJ1-2; clone size: few; D gene: TRBD1; CDR3 length: 14; V gene: TRBV27; CDR3 DNA: TGTGCCAGCAGGCCCCAGGGGGCCGGCTATGGCTACACCTTC; CDR3 protein: CASRPQGAGYGYTF